One and the same sample provided the 12 T cell receptor beta chains below, sequenced in a study of CD8 T cells in ankylosing spondylitis. In TCRdb, the 5' RACE reads were re-called with MiXCR into one record per CDR3 protein. The sample lists about 280,000 distinct CDR3 sequences; roughly 20% were seen once. The sample was blood, either unsorted or a sorted T cell fraction (not recorded which). These TCRs come from a male donor with ankylosing spondylitis or in good health (not recorded which).

This clonotype has more than one count but fewer than ten. The V gene is TRBV2, the J gene TRBJ2-2; D possibly matches TRBD1 or TRBD2 (7 bases each). From germline, CDR1 is SNHLY and CDR2 FYNNEI. CDR3 size: 15 residues. V was shortened by 6 bases and J by 0 bases, with 11 bases between the two germline ends. CDR3 sequence reads: CASRSGTANTGELFF. DNA of the CDR3: TGTGCCAGCAGGAGCGGGACAGCGAACACCGGGGAGCTGTTTTTT.

The J gene is TRBJ2-5, the V gene TRBV28; 7 positions match TRBD2. The germline V gene encodes CDR1 MDHEN and CDR2 SYDVKM. The CDR3 is made up of 13 amino acids. V lost 9 bases, J lost 5 bases, and 9 bases stayed unmatched. This chain's CDR3 is CARCRTRMETQYF. CDR3 DNA sequence: TGTGCCAGATGTAGGACTAGGATGGAGACCCAGTACTTC.

This clonotype turned up a few times. The gene calls are TRBV29-1 and TRBJ1-5; 7 bases fit TRBD1. The CDR3 is made up of 14 amino acids. Trimming cost V 7 bases and J 6 bases; bases outside gene matches: 12. The V gene's germline CDR1 is SQVTM and CDR2 ANQGSEA. CDR3 sequence (DNA): TGCAGCGCATCGACAGGGTGGCTAGCTCAGCCCCAGCATTTT. This encodes CSASTGWLAQPQHF.

This clonotype was counted only a few times. V is TRBV5-4 and J is TRBJ2-3; tentatively, D is TRBD2 (6 bases). Germline values: CDR1 SGHNT, CDR2 YYREEE (reference sequence). The germline V and J ends were trimmed by 0 bases and 6 bases, with 11 bases remaining between them. CDR3 size: 14 residues. The CDR3, as DNA: TGTGCCAGCAGCTTGGCGACTAGTAGTGATACGCAGTATTTT. It specifies CASSLATSSDTQYF.

The chain joins TRBV19 to TRBJ2-3; 10 bases match TRBD2. This CDR3 comprises 16 residues. The V gene end was trimmed by 5 bases and the J gene end by 2 bases; junction bases not matched to a gene: 7. Germline V gene sequence: CDR1 LNHDA, CDR2 SQIVND (reference sequence). The CDR3 region is CASSARTSGATDTQYF. As DNA, the CDR3 is TGTGCCAGTAGTGCCCGTACTAGCGGGGCCACAGATACGCAGTATTTT.

This clonotype showed up many times. V gene TRBV5-1 combines with J gene TRBJ2-3, with TRBD2 matching 13 bases. This CDR3 spans 17 amino acids. Germline assignment: CDR1 SGHRS and CDR2 YFSETQ. V lost 0 bases, J lost 5 bases, and 6 bases stayed unmatched. CDR3 bases: TGCGCCAGCAGCTTGGGTGGACTAGCGGGAGAAGGAGATACGCAGTATTTT. Residues: CASSLGGLAGEGDTQYF.

This clonotype has only a few counts. The gene calls are TRBV24-1 and TRBJ2-5; 7 bases map to TRBD2. The CDR3 totals 14 residues. V was clipped by 9 bases and J by 2 bases; unmatched bases: 8. Germline CDR1 and CDR2: KGHDR and SFDVKD. As DNA, the CDR3 is TGTGCCACCTCAGGCCTAGCGGATCAAGAGACCCAGTACTTC. Its protein is CATSGLADQETQYF.

V is TRBV28 and J is TRBJ1-1, with no clear D. Germline values: CDR1 MDHEN, CDR2 SYDVKM. The CDR3 runs to 11 residues. The V end lost 2 bases, the J end lost 7 bases, and 5 bases lay between the germline ends. DNA for the CDR3: TGTGCCAGCAGTTTAAGCCATGAAGCTTTCTTT. It encodes CASSLSHEAFF. The complete variable domain, with remaining parts taken from reference TRBV28 and TRBJ1-1, reads DVKVTQSSRYLVKRTGEKVFLECVQDMDHENMFWYRQDPGLGLRLIYFSYDVKMKEKGDIPEGYSVSREKKERFSLILESASTNQTSMYLCASSLSHEAFFGQGTRLTVV.

The rearrangement uses TRBV7-9 and TRBJ2-2; 10 nucleotides align to TRBD2. Germline V gives CDR1 SEHNR, CDR2 FQNEAQ (reference sequence). V dropped 5 bases and J dropped 7; count of bases not matched to a gene: 7. CDR3 length: 15 residues. CDR3: CASSSGTSEIGELFF. As DNA, the CDR3 is TGTGCCAGCAGCAGCGGGACTAGCGAAATCGGGGAGCTGTTTTTT.

This clonotype was seen a handful of times. The genes are TRBV7-8 and TRBJ2-1, with TRBD2 as a possible D gene (6 bases). V gave up 3 bases and J gave up 1 base, with 10 bases separating them. Germline CDR1 reads SGHVS; CDR2 reads FQNEAQ. The CDR3 consists of 15 residues. CDR3 sequence reads: CASSFGGRSYNEQFF. DNA of the CDR3: TGTGCCAGCAGCTTCGGGGGTAGGTCCTACAATGAGCAGTTCTTC.

This rearrangement joins TRBV29-1 to TRBJ1-2; tentative D call: TRBD1 (6 bases). V was clipped by 7 bases and J by 2 bases, with 17 bases between them. There are 14 residues in the CDR3. Germline assignment: CDR1 SQVTM and CDR2 ANQGSEA. The CDR3 loop is CSAGAGTGNYGYTF. CDR3 coding DNA: TGCAGCGCGGGGGCCGGGACGGGGAACTATGGCTACACCTTC.

The chain recombines TRBV28 with TRBJ1-6; no definite D call. The germline V gene has CDR1 MDHEN and CDR2 SYDVKM. The V end lost 1 base, the J end lost 5 bases, and 15 bases lay between the germline ends. CDR3 length: 17 residues. The CDR3 DNA reads as TGTGCCAGCAGTTTATTTTTCGCTTGGGCGAATAATTCACCCCTCCACTTT. The encoded protein is CASSLFFAWANNSPLHF.